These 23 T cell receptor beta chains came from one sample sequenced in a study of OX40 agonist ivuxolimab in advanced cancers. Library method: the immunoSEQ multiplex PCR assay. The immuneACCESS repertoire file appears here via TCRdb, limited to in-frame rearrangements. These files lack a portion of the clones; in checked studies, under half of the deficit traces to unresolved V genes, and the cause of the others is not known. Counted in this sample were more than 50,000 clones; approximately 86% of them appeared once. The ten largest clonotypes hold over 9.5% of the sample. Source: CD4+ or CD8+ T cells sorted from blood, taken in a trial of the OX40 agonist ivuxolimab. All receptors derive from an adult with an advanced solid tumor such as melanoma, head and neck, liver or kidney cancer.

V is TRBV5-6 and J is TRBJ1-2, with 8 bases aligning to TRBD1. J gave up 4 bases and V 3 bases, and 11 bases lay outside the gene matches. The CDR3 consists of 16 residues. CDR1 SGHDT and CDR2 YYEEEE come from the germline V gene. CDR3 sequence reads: CASSWGTGQLGYGYTF. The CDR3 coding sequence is TGTGCCAGCAGCTGGGGGACAGGCCAACTGGGCTATGGCTACACCTTC.

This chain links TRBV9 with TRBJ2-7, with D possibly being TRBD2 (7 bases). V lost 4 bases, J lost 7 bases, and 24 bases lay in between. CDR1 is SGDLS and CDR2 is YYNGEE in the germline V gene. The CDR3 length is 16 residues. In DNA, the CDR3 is TGTGCCAGCAGCACAACGGGGAGTGGGGGGGCGAGGGAGCAGTACTTC. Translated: CASSTTGSGGAREQYF.

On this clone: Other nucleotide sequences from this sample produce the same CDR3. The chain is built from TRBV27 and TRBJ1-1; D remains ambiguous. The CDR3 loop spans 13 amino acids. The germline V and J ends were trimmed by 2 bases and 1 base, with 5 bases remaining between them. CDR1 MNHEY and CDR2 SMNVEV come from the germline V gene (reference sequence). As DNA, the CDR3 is TGTGCCAGCAGTTTAAGCAGGAACACTGAAGCTTTCTTT. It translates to CASSLSRNTEAFF.

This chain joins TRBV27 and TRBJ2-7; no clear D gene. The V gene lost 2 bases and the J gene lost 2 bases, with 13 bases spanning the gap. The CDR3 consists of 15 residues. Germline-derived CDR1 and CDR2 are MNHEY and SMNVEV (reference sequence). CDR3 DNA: TGTGCCAGCAGTTTAGTTTCAGGACGGCCCTACGAGCAGTACTTC. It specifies CASSLVSGRPYEQYF.

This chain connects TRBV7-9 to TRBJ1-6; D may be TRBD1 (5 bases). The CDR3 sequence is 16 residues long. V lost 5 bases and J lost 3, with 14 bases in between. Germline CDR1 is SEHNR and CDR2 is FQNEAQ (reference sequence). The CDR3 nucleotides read TGTGCCAGCAGCCCAGAGGGACTGATCTATAATTCACCCCTCCACTTT. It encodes CASSPEGLIYNSPLHF.

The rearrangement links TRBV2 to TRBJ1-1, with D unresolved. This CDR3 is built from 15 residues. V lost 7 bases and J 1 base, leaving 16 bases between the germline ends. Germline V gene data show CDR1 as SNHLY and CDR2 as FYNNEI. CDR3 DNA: TGTGCCAGCATCATTGGACGGGGAGCGAACACTGAAGCTTTCTTT. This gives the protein CASIIGRGANTEAFF.

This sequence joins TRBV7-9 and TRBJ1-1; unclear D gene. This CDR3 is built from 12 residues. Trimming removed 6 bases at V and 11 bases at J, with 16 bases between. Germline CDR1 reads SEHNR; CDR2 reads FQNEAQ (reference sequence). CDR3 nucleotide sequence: TGTGCCAGCAGTCTCGACTCCGGACGGGCTTTCTTT. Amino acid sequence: CASSLDSGRAFF.

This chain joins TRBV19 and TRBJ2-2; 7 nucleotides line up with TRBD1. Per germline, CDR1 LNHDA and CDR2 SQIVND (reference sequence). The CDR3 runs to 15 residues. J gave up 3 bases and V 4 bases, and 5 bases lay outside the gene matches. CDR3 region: CASSSRTGDTGELFF. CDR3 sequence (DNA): TGTGCCAGTAGTAGCCGGACAGGCGACACCGGGGAGCTGTTTTTT.

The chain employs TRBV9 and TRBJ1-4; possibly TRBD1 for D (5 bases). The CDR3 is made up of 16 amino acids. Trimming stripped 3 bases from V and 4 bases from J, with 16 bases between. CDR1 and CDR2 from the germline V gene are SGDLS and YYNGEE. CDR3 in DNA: TGTGCCAGCAGCGCTGAGCCGGGACTGGGTAATGAAAAACTGTTTTTT. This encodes CASSAEPGLGNEKLFF. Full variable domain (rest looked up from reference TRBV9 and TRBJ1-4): DSGVTQTPKHLITATGQRVTLRCSPRSGDLSVYWYQQSLDQGLQFLIQYYNGEERAKGNILERFSAQQFPDLHSELNLSSLELGDSALYFCASSAEPGLGNEKLFFGSGTQLSVL.

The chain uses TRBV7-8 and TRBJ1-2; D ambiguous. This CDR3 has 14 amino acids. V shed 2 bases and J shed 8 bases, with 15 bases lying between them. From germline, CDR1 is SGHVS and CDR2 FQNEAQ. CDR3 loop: CASSLYSLARGYTF. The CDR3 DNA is TGTGCCAGCAGCTTATATTCGCTGGCGCGGGGCTACACCTTC.

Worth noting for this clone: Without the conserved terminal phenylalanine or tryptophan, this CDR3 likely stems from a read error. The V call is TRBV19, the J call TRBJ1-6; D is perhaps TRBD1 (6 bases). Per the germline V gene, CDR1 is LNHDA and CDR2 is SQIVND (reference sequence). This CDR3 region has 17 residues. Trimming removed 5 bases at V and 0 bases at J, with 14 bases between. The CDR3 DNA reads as TGTGCCAGTAGTGAGGGGGGGTACAGCTCCTATAATTCACCCCTCCACCTT. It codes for CASSEGGYSSYNSPLHL.

The CDR3 DNA sequence: TGTGCCAGCAGCTTACGGACAGGCCCGAACACTGAAGCTTTCTTT. Amino acid sequence: CASSLRTGPNTEAFF. The chain recombines TRBV13 with TRBJ1-1, with TRBD1 identical over 7 bases. After removal of 2 bases from V and 1 base from J, the junction contained 4 bases not matched to a gene. Germline V CDR1 and CDR2: PRHDT, FYEKMQ (reference sequence). The CDR3 is 15 amino acids.

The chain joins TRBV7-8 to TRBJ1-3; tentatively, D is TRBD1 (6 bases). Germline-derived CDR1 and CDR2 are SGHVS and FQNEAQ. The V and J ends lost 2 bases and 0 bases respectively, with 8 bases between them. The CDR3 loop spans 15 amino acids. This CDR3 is CASSLQGSSGNTIYF. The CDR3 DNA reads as TGTGCCAGCAGCTTACAGGGGTCCTCTGGAAACACCATATATTTT.

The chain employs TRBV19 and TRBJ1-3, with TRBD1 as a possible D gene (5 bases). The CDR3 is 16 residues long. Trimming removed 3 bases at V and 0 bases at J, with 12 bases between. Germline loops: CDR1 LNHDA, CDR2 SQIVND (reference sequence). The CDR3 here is CASSMGLGDSGNTIYF. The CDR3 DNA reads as TGTGCCAGTAGTATGGGACTCGGGGACTCTGGAAACACCATATATTTT.

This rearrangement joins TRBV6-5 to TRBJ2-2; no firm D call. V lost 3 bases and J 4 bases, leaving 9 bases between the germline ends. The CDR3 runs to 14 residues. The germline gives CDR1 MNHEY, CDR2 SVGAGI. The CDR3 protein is CASSYVGSTGELFF. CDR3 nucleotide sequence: TGTGCCAGCAGTTATGTGGGGTCCACCGGGGAGCTGTTTTTT.

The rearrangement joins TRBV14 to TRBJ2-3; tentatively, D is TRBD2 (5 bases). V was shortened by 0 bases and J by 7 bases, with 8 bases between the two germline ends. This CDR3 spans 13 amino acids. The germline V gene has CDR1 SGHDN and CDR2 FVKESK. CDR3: CASSQETIHTQYF. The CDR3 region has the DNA TGTGCCAGCAGCCAAGAGACTATTCATACGCAGTATTTT.

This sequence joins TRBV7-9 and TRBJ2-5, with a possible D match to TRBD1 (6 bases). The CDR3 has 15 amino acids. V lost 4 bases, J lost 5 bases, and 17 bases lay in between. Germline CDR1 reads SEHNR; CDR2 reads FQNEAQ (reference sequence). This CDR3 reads CASSSLQGRRETQYF. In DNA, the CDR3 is TGTGCCAGCAGCTCGTTACAGGGACGAAGGGAGACCCAGTACTTC.

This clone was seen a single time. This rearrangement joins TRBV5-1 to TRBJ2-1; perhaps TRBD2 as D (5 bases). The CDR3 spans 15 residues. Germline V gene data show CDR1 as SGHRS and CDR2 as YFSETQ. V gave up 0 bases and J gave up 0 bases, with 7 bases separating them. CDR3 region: CASSLDGLSYNEQFF. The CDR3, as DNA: TGCGCCAGCAGCTTGGACGGACTCTCCTACAATGAGCAGTTCTTC.

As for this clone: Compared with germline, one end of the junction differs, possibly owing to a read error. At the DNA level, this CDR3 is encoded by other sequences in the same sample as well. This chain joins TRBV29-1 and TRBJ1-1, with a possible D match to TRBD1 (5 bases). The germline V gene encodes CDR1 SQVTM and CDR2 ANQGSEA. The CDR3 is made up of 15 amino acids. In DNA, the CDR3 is TGCAGTGTTGTTTATAGAGGGGAGATTTACACTGAAGCTTTCTTT. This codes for CSVVYRGEIYTEAFF.

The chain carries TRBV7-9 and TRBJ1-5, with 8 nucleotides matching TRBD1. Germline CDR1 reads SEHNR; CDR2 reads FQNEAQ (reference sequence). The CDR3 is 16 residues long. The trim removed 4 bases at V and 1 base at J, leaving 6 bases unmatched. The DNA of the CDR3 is TGTGCCAGCAGCTCCGGACAGGGTCTAAGCAATCAGCCCCAGCATTTT. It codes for CASSSGQGLSNQPQHF.

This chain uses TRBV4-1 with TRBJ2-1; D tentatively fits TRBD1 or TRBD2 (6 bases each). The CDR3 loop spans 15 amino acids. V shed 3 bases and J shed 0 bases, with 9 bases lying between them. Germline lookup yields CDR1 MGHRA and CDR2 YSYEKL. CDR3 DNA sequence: TGCGCCAGCAGCCAGGAGGGGGGCTCCTACAATGAGCAGTTCTTC. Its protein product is CASSQEGGSYNEQFF.

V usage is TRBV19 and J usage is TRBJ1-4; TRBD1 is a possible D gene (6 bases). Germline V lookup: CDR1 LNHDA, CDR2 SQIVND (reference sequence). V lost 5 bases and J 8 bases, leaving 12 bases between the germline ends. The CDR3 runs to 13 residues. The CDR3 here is CASSLDSEEKLFF. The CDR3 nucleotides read TGTGCCAGTAGTCTGGACAGCGAGGAAAAACTGTTTTTT.

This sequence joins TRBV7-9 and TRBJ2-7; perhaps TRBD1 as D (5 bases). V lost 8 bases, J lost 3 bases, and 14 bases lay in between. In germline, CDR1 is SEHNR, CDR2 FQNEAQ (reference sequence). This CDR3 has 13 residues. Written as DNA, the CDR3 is TGTGCCAGCGCGACAGACCTCAACTACGAGCAGTACTTC. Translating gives CASATDLNYEQYF.